This T cell receptor beta chain comes out of a study of beta chain features in type 1 diabetes. CDR3 length: 15 amino acids. The V gene's germline CDR1 is MDHEN and CDR2 SYDVKM. The J segment lost 4 bases and the V segment lost 4 bases, leaving 6 bases of the junction unmatched. General study points: Any HLA effect on TCRB rearrangement was left unresolved by small sub-analyses. It was possible that PCR favored shorter templates, equally so in patients and controls.

This clone appeared a few times. Its antigen is still unknown. Purity exceeding 95% was reached by all sorted populations. The entirety of the isolated RNA underwent reverse transcription, so expressed TCRB transcripts were sequenced. Assay used: immunoSEQ multiplex PCR; TCRdb lists only in-frame clones, some missing. Here the sample spans nearly 350,000 clones, roughly 8% being singletons. The source of this sequence is a woman aged 18-35 years in good health. The chain employs TRBV28 and TRBJ2-7, with 11 bases matching TRBD2. Sequenced sample: central memory CD4+ T cells from blood. The CDR3 loop is CASSSPLAGEYEQYF. CDR3 in DNA: TGTGCCAGCAGTTCCCCACTAGCGGGAGAGTACGAGCAGTACTTC.